This paragraph reports one T cell receptor (beta chain). Other nucleotide sequences from this sample produce the same CDR3. The record originates from a study of control samples from healthy donors and cancer patients. Sequencing was performed with immunoSEQ multiplex PCR; in TCRdb, only in-frame clones are kept and a portion is missing. The table includes some 70,000 clones, over 80% detected once. The sequencing sample was made of blood. The clonotype comes from a man aged 55-75 years in good health.

CDR3 nucleotides: TGTGCCAGCAGTCCGGGACGGAACTCCTACGAGCAGTACTTC. Protein sequence: CASSPGRNSYEQYF. The J gene is TRBJ2-7, the V gene TRBV27; D is possibly TRBD1 or TRBD2 (5 bases each). The CDR3 is 14 amino acids. V was clipped by 5 bases and J by 0 bases, with 11 bases between them. Germline lookup yields CDR1 MNHEY and CDR2 SMNVEV (reference sequence).